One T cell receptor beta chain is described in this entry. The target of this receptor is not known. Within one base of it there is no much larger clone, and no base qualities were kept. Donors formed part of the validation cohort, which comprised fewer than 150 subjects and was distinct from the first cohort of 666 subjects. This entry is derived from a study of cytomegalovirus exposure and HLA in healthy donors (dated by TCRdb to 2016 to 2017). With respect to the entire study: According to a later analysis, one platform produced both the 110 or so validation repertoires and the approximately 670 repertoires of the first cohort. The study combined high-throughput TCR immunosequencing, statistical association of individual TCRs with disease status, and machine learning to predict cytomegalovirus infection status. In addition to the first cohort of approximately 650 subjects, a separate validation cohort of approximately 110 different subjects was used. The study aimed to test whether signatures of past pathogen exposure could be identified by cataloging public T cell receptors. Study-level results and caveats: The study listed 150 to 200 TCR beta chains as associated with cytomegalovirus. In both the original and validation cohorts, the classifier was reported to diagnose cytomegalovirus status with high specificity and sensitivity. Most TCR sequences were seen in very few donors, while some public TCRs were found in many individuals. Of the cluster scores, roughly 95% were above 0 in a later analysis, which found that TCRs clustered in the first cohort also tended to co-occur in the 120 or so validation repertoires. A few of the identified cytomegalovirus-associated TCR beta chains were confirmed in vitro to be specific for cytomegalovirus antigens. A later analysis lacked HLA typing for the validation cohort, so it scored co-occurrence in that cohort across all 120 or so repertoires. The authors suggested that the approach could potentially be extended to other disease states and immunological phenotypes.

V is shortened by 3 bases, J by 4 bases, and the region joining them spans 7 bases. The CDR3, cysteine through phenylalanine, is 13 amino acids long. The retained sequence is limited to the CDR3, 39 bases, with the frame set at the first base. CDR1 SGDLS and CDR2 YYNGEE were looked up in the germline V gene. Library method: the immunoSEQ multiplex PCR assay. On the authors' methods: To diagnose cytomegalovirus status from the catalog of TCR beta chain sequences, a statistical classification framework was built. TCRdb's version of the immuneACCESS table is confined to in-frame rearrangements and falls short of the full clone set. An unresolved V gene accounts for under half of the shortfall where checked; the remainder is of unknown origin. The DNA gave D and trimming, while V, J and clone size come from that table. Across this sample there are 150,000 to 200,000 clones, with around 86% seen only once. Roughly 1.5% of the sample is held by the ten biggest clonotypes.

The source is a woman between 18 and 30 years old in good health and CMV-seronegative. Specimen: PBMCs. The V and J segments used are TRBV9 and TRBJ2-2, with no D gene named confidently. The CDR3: CASSALGTGELFF. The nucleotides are TGTGCCAGCAGCGCCCTAGGCACCGGGGAGCTGTTTTTT.